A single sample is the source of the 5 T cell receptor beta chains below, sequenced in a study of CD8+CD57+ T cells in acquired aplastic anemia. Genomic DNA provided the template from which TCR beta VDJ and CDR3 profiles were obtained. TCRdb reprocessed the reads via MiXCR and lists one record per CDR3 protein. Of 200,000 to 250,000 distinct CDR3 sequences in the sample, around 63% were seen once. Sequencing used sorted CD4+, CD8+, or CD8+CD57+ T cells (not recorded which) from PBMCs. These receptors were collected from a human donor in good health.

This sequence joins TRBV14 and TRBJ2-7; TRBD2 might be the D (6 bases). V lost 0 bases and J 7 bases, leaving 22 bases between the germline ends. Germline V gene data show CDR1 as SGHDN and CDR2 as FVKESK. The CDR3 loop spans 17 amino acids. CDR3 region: CASSQDRTGSMVGEQYF. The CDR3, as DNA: TGTGCCAGCAGCCAAGATCGTACCGGGAGCATGGTAGGAGAGCAGTACTTC.

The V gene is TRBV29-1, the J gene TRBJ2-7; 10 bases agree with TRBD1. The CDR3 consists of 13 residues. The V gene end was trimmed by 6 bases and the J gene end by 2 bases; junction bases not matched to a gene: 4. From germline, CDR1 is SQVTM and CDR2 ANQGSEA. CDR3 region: CSVRDRGAYEQYF. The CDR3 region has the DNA TGCAGCGTCCGGGACAGGGGCGCCTACGAGCAGTACTTC.

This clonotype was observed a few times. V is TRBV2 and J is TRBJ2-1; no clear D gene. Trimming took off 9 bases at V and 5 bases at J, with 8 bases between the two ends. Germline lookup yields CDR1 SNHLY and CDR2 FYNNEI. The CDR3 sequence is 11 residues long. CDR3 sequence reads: CARNGDNEQFF. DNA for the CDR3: TGTGCCAGAAACGGAGACAATGAGCAGTTCTTC.

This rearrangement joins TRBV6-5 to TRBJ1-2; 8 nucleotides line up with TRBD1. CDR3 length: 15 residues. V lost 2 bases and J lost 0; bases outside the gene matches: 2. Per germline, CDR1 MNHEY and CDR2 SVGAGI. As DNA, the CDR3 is TGTGCCAGCAGTTACGACAGGGGAGCTAACTATGGCTACACCTTC. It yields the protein CASSYDRGANYGYTF.

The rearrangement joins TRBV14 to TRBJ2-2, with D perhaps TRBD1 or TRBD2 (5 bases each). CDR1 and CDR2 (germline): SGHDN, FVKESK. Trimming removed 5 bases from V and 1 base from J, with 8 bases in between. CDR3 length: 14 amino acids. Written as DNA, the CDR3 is TGTGCCAGCAGCTCGGGACGGAACACCGGGGAGCTGTTTTTT. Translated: CASSSGRNTGELFF.